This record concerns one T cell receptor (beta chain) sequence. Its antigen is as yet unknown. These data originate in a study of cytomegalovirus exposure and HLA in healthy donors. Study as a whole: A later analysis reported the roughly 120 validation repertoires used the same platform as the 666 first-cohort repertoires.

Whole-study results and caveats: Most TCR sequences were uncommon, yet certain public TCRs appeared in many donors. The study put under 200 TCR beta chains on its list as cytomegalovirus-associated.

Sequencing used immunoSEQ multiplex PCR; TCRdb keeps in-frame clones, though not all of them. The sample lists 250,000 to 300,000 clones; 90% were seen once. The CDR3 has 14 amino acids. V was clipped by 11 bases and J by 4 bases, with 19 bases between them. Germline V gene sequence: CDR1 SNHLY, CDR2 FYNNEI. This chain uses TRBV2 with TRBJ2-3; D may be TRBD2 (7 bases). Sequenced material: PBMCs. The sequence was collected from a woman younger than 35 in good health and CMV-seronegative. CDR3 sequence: CAGTDGGAADTQYF. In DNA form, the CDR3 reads TGTGCCGGGACGGATGGGGGGGCCGCAGATACGCAGTATTTT.